Listed below are T cell receptor beta chains from one sample, sequenced in a study of T cell repertoires in cytomegalovirus infection. TCRdb ran MiXCR on the reads and lists one entry per CDR3 protein. The profile covers roughly 760,000 distinct CDR3 sequences, with about a third appearing a single time and around 3% taken by the ten largest. Specimen: PBMCs. Receptors were obtained from a human donor in good health (CMV status not recorded). Some clones in this sample may be carry-over from other donors' samples. Both conserved end residues are part of each CDR3. D genes are given only for firm matches. The listing skips clone size in some rows; elsewhere it reads once, few, many or a size class.

D	size	length	V	J	DNA	CDR3
TRBD1	few	16	TRBV6-1	TRBJ1-3	TGTGCCAGCAGATCATGGGACAGGGCCTCTGGAAACACCATATATTTT	CASRSWDRASGNTIYF
.	.	16	TRBV28	TRBJ1-5	TGTGCCAGCAGTTTATTCTACCGGGACACCAATCAGCCCCAGCATTTT	CASSLFYRDTNQPQHF
TRBD2	few	16	TRBV19	TRBJ2-7	TGTGCCAGTAGTATAGATGCTAGCGGGAGTTCCTACGAGCAGTACTTC	CASSIDASGSSYEQYF
TRBD1	.	16	TRBV7-9	TRBJ2-5	TGTGCCAGCAGCCCAGACAGGGTGGTGAGCCAAGAGACCCAGTACTTC	CASSPDRVVSQETQYF
.	.	13	TRBV7-2	TRBJ2-7	TGTGCCAGCAGCGCGGGGACAGAGTACGAGCAGTACTTC	CASSAGTEYEQYF
.	.	16	TRBV4-1	TRBJ1-1	TGCGCCAGCAGCCAAGACCGGTTAGGGTGGAACAATGAAGCTTTCTTT	CASSQDRLGWNNEAFF
.	many	14	TRBV4-1	TRBJ1-1	TGTGCCAGCAGCCAGGACGGCCGGAACACTGAAGCTTTCTTT	CASSQDGRNTEAFF
TRBD2	.	16	TRBV6-2/TRBV6-3	TRBJ2-1	TGTGCCAGCGGTTACAACGTGGCGGGGGGGCGCCATGAGCAGTTCTTC	CASGYNVAGGRHEQFF
.	few	12	TRBV6-1	TRBJ2-7	TGTGCCAGCAGTGAAGCGAGAGGCGAGCAGTACTTC	CASSEARGEQYF
TRBD2	many	20	TRBV11-2	TRBJ2-1	TGTGCCAGCAGCTTTACGGGACTAGCGGGAGGGCGCTACTCCTACAATGAGCAGTTCTTC	CASSFTGLAGGRYSYNEQFF
TRBD1	.	17	TRBV24-1	TRBJ2-3	TGTGCCACCAGTGAACAACGACAGGGAGCCCTCACAGATACGCAGTATTTT	CATSEQRQGALTDTQYF
.	few	13	TRBV27	TRBJ1-5	TGTGCCAGCAGTCCTAGGGACCGGCAGCCCCAGCATTTT	CASSPRDRQPQHF
.	.	13	TRBV4-1	TRBJ1-1	TGCGCCAGCAGCCCATCATGGAACACTGAAGCTTTCTTT	CASSPSWNTEAFF
.	.	15	TRBV18	TRBJ2-3	TGTGCCAGCTCACCAAGGGCAGGGGAGACAGATACGCAGTATTTT	CASSPRAGETDTQYF
.	few	18	TRBV7-2	TRBJ1-1	TGTGCCAGCAGCATAAGACTCGGACAGCCTCATAGACACACTGAAGCTTTCTTT	CASSIRLGQPHRHTEAFF
TRBD1	few	16	TRBV7-2	TRBJ1-6	TGTGCCAGCAGCTTTCGCGGACAGGGTTATAATTCACCCCTCCACTTT	CASSFRGQGYNSPLHF
.	few	17	TRBV7-8	TRBJ2-1	TGTGCCAGCAGCTTAGGGCACCCTAGCGCAAGGGTGGGTGAGCAGTTCTTC	CASSLGHPSARVGEQFF
.	.	15	TRBV15	TRBJ2-2	TGTGCCACCAGCCGTGGACGGGCGAACACCGGGGAGCTGTTTTTT	CATSRGRANTGELFF
TRBD1	.	16	TRBV4-1	TRBJ2-5	TGCGCCAGCAGCCAAGGCCCGGGACAGATCAAAGAGACCCAGTACTTC	CASSQGPGQIKETQYF
.	.	15	TRBV6-6	TRBJ1-2	TGTGCCAGCAGTCCACCTGTCGGGGGGGTTGAGGGCTACACCTTC	CASSPPVGGVEGYTF
.	.	12	TRBV14	TRBJ2-7	TGTGCCAGCAGTAGACAGTTCTACGAGCAGTACTTC	CASSRQFYEQYF
TRBD2	.	15	TRBV19	TRBJ2-1	TGTGCCAGTAGCAGTAGGACTAGCGGGAGTTATGAGCAGTTCTTC	CASSSRTSGSYEQFF
TRBD1	few	15	TRBV10-3	TRBJ1-1	TGTGCCATCAGTGAGGGGAACAGGGGCAACACTGAAGCTTTCTTT	CAISEGNRGNTEAFF
TRBD2	.	16	TRBV7-9	TRBJ2-2	TGTGCCAGCAGCATTGACCGGGGGACTAGCTCCGGGGAGCTGTTTTTT	CASSIDRGTSSGELFF
.	.	13	TRBV12-3/TRBV12-4	TRBJ1-2	TGTGCCAGCAGTTATCTCTCCGGGAATGGCTACACCTTC	CASSYLSGNGYTF
TRBD2	.	16	TRBV11-2	TRBJ2-7	TGTGCCAGCAGCTTAGAGACTAGCGGAAGAGAGTACGAGCAGTACTTC	CASSLETSGREYEQYF
TRBD1	.	16	TRBV14	TRBJ2-7	TGTGCCAGCAGCCAAGTTCACTGGACAGGGGAGGACGAGCAGTACTTC	CASSQVHWTGEDEQYF
.	many	15	TRBV7-8	TRBJ2-7	TGTGCCAGCAGCTTATCCCGGGCGGTGTTCTACGAGCAGTACTTC	CASSLSRAVFYEQYF
TRBD2	.	15	TRBV2	TRBJ2-1	TGTGCCAGCGGAAGACTAGCGGGAGGGTTAATTGAGCAGTTCTTC	CASGRLAGGLIEQFF
TRBD2	.	19	TRBV11-2	TRBJ2-3	TGTGCCAGCAGGCGCGCTCTCTTACGGACTAGCGGGATCCCAGATACGCAGTATTTT	CASRRALLRTSGIPDTQYF
.	.	15	TRBV7-6	TRBJ2-2	TGTGCCAGCAGCTTAGCGCTTGAGATTACCGGGGAGCTGTTTTTT	CASSLALEITGELFF
TRBD2	few	14	TRBV28	TRBJ2-7	TGTGCCAGCATCCCCCGGGGGGGGGACTACGAGCAGTACTTC	CASIPRGGDYEQYF
.	.	14	TRBV19	TRBJ1-1	TGTGCCAGTAGTAAACTCCGGGGAAACACTGAAGCTTTCTTT	CASSKLRGNTEAFF
TRBD1	.	14	TRBV6-1	TRBJ2-7	TGTGCCAGTGAGCAGGGGACAGGGTCTAACAGGCAGAACTTC	CASEQGTGSNRQNF
.	few	17	TRBV28	TRBJ2-3	TGTGCCAGCAGTTATGGGGATACCGACCTTAGCACAGATACGCAGTATTTT	CASSYGDTDLSTDTQYF
.	.	15	TRBV18	TRBJ1-5	TGTGCCAGCTCACCAAGCAGGGAGCAGAATCAGCCCCAGCATTTT	CASSPSREQNQPQHF
.	few	14	TRBV7-6	TRBJ1-4	TGTGCCAGCAGTTTCGCCGGGGGGCCTGAAAAACTGTTTTTT	CASSFAGGPEKLFF
TRBD2	many	17	TRBV7-8	TRBJ2-7	TGTGCCAGCAGCCGCTCGGTGGTTGCGGGAGTCCCCTACGAGCAGTACTTC	CASSRSVVAGVPYEQYF
TRBD1	.	14	TRBV6-5	TRBJ1-5	TGTGCCAGCAAACGGGACAGGGGAAGTCAGCCCCAGCATTTT	CASKRDRGSQPQHF
.	.	15	TRBV7-2	TRBJ2-7	TGTGCCAGCAGCTCCACAGCGAACCCTTCCTACGAGCAGTACTTC	CASSSTANPSYEQYF
.	.	15	TRBV23-1	TRBJ2-7	TGCGCCAGCAGTCAACCCCGACAGGCCTCCTACGAGCAGTACTTC	CASSQPRQASYEQYF
.	.	12	TRBV19	TRBJ1-1	TGTGCCAGTAATCGTGCGAACACTGAAGCTTTCTTT	CASNRANTEAFF
TRBD2	.	16	TRBV3-1	TRBJ2-7	TGTGCCAGCAGCCAAGTGATCGGGAGGGCCGGGTACGAGCAGTACTTC	CASSQVIGRAGYEQYF
.	few	18	TRBV7-6	TRBJ1-6	TGTGCCAGCAGCAACCGGGACAAGGGGTCCGTCTATAATTCACCCCTCCACTTT	CASSNRDKGSVYNSPLHF
TRBD2	many	13	TRBV7-9	TRBJ2-7	TGTGCCAGCAGCTCCGGGACTATCGGCGAGCAGTACTTC	CASSSGTIGEQYF
.	many	15	TRBV7-2	TRBJ1-1	TGTGCCAGCAGCTTAGCTCCAGGGAAGAACACTGAAGCTTTCTTT	CASSLAPGKNTEAFF
.	few	19	TRBV28	TRBJ1-5	TGTGCCAGCAGAAACCCACGGGGCCCGGTCGGTTATAGCAATCAGCCCCAGCATTTT	CASRNPRGPVGYSNQPQHF
TRBD1	.	15	TRBV6-5	TRBJ2-7	TGTGCCAGCCGGGAGTGGACAGGGAATACCGGCCGGCAGTACTTC	CASREWTGNTGRQYF
.	.	14	TRBV6-6	TRBJ2-7	TGTGCCAGCAGTTCCCCGGACAGATTGAGGTCGCAGTACTTC	CASSSPDRLRSQYF
.	.	15	TRBV5-5	TRBJ1-4	TGTGCCAGCAGCTTGGGCGGGACATCTAATGAAAAACTGTTTTTT	CASSLGGTSNEKLFF
.	few	15	TRBV7-3	TRBJ2-3	TGTGCCAGCAGCACTGGGGCGGGCGGCACAGATACGCAGTATTTT	CASSTGAGGTDTQYF